The clone carrying this TCR beta chain has at least ten counts. Treatment specified: PENTA 11 planned treatment interruption arm or continuous ART arm. Sorting from thawed PBMCs isolated naive CD4+ CD45RA+ CD45RO- T cells. The data stem from a study of HIV-infected children after antiretroviral therapy interruption. Unique molecular identifiers were included in an RNA-based 3' RACE TCR library. TCRdb re-derived calls from the 3' RACE reads in MiXCR, one entry per CDR3 protein. The sample has about 89,000 distinct CDR3 sequences, 6.9% seen once; the top ten hold 0.9% to 1.3%. CDR3 length: 15 residues. Germline-derived CDR1 and CDR2 are MNHEY and SMNVEV (reference sequence). With 4 bases clipped from V and 8 bases from J, the junction kept 11 bases outside the gene matches.

The J gene is TRBJ1-2, the V gene TRBV27, with 9 bases matching TRBD1. Material: CD45RA+ CD4+ T cells from PBMCs, pooled from several time points, obtained from a donor given antiretroviral therapy, either interrupted or continuous. The subset denotes: naive CD4+ CD45RA+ CD45RO- T cells. This clonotype was obtained from a pool of human donors with HIV. The CDR3 bases are TGTGCCAGCAGTTCTTCCCGGGACAGGGTAAAGGGCTACACCTTC. Amino acid sequence: CASSSSRDRVKGYTF.